This TCR beta chain was obtained from a study of CD8 T cells in ankylosing spondylitis. Broader study findings: It appeared that ankylosing spondylitis blood was characterized by a TCR beta motif of about 8 highly homologous variants.

This clonotype was counted only a few times. Its antigen is not identified. With 7 bases removed from V and 3 bases from J, the gap between germline ends came to 28 bases. The CDR3 is made up of 19 amino acids. Germline V gives CDR1 ENHRY, CDR2 SYGVKD. As the method for making TCR beta libraries, quantitative 5'-RACE with molecular barcodes was used. TCRdb used MiXCR to reprocess the 5' RACE reads, holding one entry per CDR3 protein. This sample carries roughly 100,000 distinct CDR3 sequences, approximately 25% of them seen once, and the ten largest clones take about 12%. Input material: synovial fluid, either unsorted or a sorted T cell fraction (not recorded which). The receptor's source is a male donor with ankylosing spondylitis. V gene TRBV10-3 combines with J gene TRBJ2-1; D gene unclear. CDR3 nucleotide sequence: TGTGCCATCAAAGAGGAGCGAACCGGACGTACATTAGGCTACAATGAGCAGTTCTTC. It translates to CAIKEERTGRTLGYNEQFF.